These T cell receptor beta chains were read from a single sample in a study of OX40 agonist ivuxolimab in advanced cancers. Only in-frame clones appear in the TCRdb table, and some are missing; sequencing was by immunoSEQ multiplex PCR. Here the sample spans about 38,000 clones, 65% to 85% being singletons. The specimen comprised CD4+ or CD8+ T cells sorted from blood, sampled in a trial of the OX40 agonist ivuxolimab. All receptors come from an adult with an advanced solid tumor such as melanoma, head and neck, liver or kidney cancer. The CDR3 runs from the conserved cysteine through the conserved F or W. A D gene is named only where the DNA matches it firmly. Some rows mark clone size as missing; the rest say once, few, many or name a class of expanded clone.

size,J,D,V,CDR3,DNA
once,TRBJ2-3,TRBD2,TRBV27,CASSLRGGAVQQLGADTQYF,TGTGCCAGCAGTTTACGGGGGGGCGCAGTGCAACAGCTGGGGGCAGATACGCAGTATTTT
.,TRBJ2-2,.,TRBV11-2,CASSLTLLSTGELFF,TGTGCCAGCAGCCTCACCCTTTTGAGCACCGGGGAGCTGTTTTTT
.,TRBJ1-2,.,TRBV19,CASSMQGNYGYTF,TGTGCCAGTAGTATGCAGGGTAACTATGGCTACACCTTC
.,TRBJ1-6,TRBD1,TRBV6-5,CASSYRGQSYNSPLHF,TGTGCCAGCAGTTACCGGGGACAGAGTTATAATTCACCCCTCCACTTT
.,TRBJ1-4,.,TRBV9,CASSVGEGGKLFF,TGTGCCAGCAGCGTAGGAGAGGGCGGAAAACTGTTTTTT
once,TRBJ1-1,.,TRBV6-5,CASSYGGGTEAFF,TGTGCCAGCAGTTACGGGGGGGGCACTGAAGCTTTCTTT
once,TRBJ2-7,TRBD1,TRBV6-6,CASSRDSFYEQYF,TGTGCCAGCAGCCGGGACAGTTTCTACGAGCAGTACTTC
.,TRBJ1-1,.,TRBV27,CASSFKPGQYEAFF,TGTGCCAGCAGTTTTAAACCCGGCCAATACGAAGCTTTCTTT
.,TRBJ2-7,TRBD1,TRBV5-8,CASRGRDRGDEQYF,TGTGCCAGCAGGGGTAGGGACAGGGGCGACGAGCAGTACTTC
.,TRBJ1-6,.,TRBV6-5,CASSYKTRDNSPLHF,TGTGCCAGCAGTTACAAGACAAGGGATAATTCACCCCTCCACTTT
once,TRBJ1-2,.,TRBV28,CASSRDGNPYGYTF,TGTGCCAGCAGCCGGGACGGGAACCCTTATGGCTACACCTTC
.,TRBJ1-2,TRBD1,TRBV15,CATSSYGRDRGGYTF,TGTGCCACCAGCAGTTATGGCCGGGACAGGGGTGGCTACACCTTC
.,TRBJ2-7,.,TRBV9,CASSVAPSATYEQYF,TGTGCCAGCAGCGTAGCCCCCAGCGCCACCTACGAGCAGTACTTC
.,TRBJ1-6,.,TRBV6-5,CASSYSQGNSPLHF,TGTGCCAGCAGTTACTCACAGGGAAATTCACCCCTCCACTTT
.,TRBJ2-5,TRBD2,TRBV7-2,CASSSGRLAGVETQYF,TGTGCCAGCAGCTCGGGGAGACTAGCGGGAGTAGAGACCCAGTACTTC
few,TRBJ2-2,.,TRBV18,CASSRRSGQDTGELFF,TGTGCCAGCTCCCGGAGATCGGGACAAGACACCGGGGAGCTGTTTTTT
few,TRBJ2-1,.,TRBV7-9,CASSWGRLADNEQFF,TGTGCCAGCAGCTGGGGTCGTCTAGCAGACAATGAGCAGTTCTTC